This T cell receptor (beta chain) was found in a study of cytomegalovirus exposure and HLA in healthy donors. Study findings and constraints: The HLA-A and HLA-B alleles of most subjects were reportedly predicted accurately from TCR beta sequences. The authors later found TCR association rates varying by HLA locus, with DRB1 most and HLA-C fewest.

Those who donated were healthy bone marrow donors. The primer mix had 60 Vbeta and 13 Jbeta primers. Sequencing used immunoSEQ multiplex PCR; TCRdb keeps in-frame clones, though not all of them. The repertoire holds under 200,000 clones, with more than 60% as singletons. Regarding this clone: Its specificity is not known.

V gave up 5 bases and J gave up 5 bases; unmatched junction bases: 5. From germline, CDR1 is SGHAT and CDR2 FQNNGV. The CDR3 runs 14 residues. The clonotype originates from a male donor in good health and CMV-seronegative. V usage is TRBV11-2 and J usage is TRBJ1-2, with 10 bases fitting TRBD1. Sequenced input: PBMCs. The CDR3, as DNA: TGTGCCAGCAGCCCTGGGGACAGGGGTTATGGCTACACCTTC. It encodes CASSPGDRGYGYTF.